This note documents a single TCR beta chain sequence. Its antigen remains unidentified. The record originates from a study of T cells in tumors after PD-1 blockade. Study-wide results and caveats: Around 37% of tumor TCR clonotypes were also found in blood.

Trimming took off 0 bases at V and 0 bases at J, with 2 bases between the two ends. Looked up from germline, CDR1 is SGHTA and CDR2 is FQGNSA. CDR3 length: 13 residues. Sequencing was performed with immunoSEQ multiplex PCR; in TCRdb, only in-frame clones are kept and a portion is missing. The repertoire has about 33,000 clones, around 78% of them found once; the top ten carry roughly 40%. Input was roughly 550 ng to 6,500 ng of genomic DNA from tumor or blood. Here the sequenced sample was PBMCs, taken before anti-PD-1 treatment. This receptor was identified in a human donor with basal cell carcinoma. The chain carries TRBV7-2 and TRBJ2-5, with D uncertain. The CDR3 DNA reads as TGTGCCAGCAGCTTAGCGTACCAAGAGACCCAGTACTTC. It encodes CASSLAYQETQYF.